One TCR beta chain is described in this entry. These data originate in a study of T cell repertoires in ileal Crohn's disease. Study-wide context: Surgery for a complication: stricturing in approximately 60%, penetrating in roughly 40%.

This CDR3 contains 11 residues. CDR1 is SEHNR and CDR2 is FQNEAQ in the germline V gene (reference sequence). V lost 5 bases and J lost 5, with 3 bases in between. Per sample, 400 to 550 nanograms of biopsy DNA were TCRB immunosequenced. Produced via immunoSEQ multiplex PCR; TCRdb's table is partial and in-frame only. Here the sample spans about 17,000 clones, about 60% being singletons. The clonotype originates from an adult with Crohn's disease. This chain joins TRBV7-9 and TRBJ2-2; D uncertain. Sequencing was carried out using ileal tissue. As DNA, the CDR3 is TGTGCCAGCAGCCAGACCGGGGAGCTGTTTTTT. Protein sequence: CASSQTGELFF.